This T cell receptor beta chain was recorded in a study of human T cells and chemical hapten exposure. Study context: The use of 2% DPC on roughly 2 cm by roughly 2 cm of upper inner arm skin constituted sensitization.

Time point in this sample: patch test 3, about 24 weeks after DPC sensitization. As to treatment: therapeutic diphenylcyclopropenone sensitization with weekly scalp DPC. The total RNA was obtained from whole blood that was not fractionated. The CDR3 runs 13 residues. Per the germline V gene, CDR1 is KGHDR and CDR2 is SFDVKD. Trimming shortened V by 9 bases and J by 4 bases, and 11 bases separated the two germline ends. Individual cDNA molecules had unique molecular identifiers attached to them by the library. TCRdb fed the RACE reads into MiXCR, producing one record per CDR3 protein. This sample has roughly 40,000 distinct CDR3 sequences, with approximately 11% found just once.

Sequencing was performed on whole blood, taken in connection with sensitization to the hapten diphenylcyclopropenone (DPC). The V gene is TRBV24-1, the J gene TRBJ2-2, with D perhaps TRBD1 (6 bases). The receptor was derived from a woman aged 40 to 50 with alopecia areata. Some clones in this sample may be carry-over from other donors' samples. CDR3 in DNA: TGTGCCACCGGGGTCAGGGGCACCGGGGAGCTGTTTTTT. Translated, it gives CATGVRGTGELFF.